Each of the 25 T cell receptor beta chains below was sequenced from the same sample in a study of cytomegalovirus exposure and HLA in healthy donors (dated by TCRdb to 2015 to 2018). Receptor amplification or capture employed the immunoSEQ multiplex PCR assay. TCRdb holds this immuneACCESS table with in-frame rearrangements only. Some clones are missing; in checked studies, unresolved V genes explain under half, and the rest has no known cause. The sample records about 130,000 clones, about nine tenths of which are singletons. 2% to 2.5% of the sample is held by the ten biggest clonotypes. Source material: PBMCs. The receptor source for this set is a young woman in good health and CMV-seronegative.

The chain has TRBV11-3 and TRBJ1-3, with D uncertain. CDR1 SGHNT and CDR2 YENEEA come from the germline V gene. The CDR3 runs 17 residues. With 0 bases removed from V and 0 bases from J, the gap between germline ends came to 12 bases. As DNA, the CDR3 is TGTGCCAGCAGCTTAGATGGCGGGGTGCACTCTGGAAACACCATATATTTT. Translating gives CASSLDGGVHSGNTIYF.

CDR3 sequence reads: CASSIGQTLNQPQHF. CDR3 sequence (DNA): TGTGCCAGTAGTATAGGACAGACCTTAAATCAGCCCCAGCATTTT. The gene calls are TRBV19 and TRBJ1-5; D may be TRBD1 (5 bases). CDR3 length equals 15 residues. V was trimmed by 1 base and J by 4 bases, leaving 11 bases between them. Germline CDR1 is LNHDA and CDR2 is SQIVND (reference sequence).

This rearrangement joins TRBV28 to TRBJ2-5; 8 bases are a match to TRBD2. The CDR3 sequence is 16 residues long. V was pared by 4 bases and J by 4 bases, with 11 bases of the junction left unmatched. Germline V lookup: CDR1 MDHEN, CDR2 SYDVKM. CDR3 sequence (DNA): TGTGCCAGCAGTTCGACTAGCGACCCGGGGCCAGAGACCCAGTACTTC. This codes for CASSSTSDPGPETQYF.

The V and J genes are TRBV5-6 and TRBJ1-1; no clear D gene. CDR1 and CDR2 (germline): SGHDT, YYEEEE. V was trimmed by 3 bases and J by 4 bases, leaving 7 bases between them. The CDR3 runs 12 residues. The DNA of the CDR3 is TGTGCCAGCAGCTATCGGTTCACTGAAGCTTTCTTT. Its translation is CASSYRFTEAFF.

The CDR3, as DNA: TGTGCCAGCAGTCAAACCGGGGAGCTGTTTTTT. This translates into CASSQTGELFF. This rearrangement joins TRBV6-5 to TRBJ2-2; D not certain. CDR3 length: 11 residues. Trimming removed 5 bases from V and 5 bases from J, with 3 bases in between. Germline V gene lookup returns CDR1 MNHEY and CDR2 SVGAGI.

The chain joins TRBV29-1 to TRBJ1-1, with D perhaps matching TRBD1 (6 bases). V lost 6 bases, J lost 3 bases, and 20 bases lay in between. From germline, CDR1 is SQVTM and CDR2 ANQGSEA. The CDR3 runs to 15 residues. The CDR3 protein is CSVGMDSIGHTEAFF. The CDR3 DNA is TGCAGCGTGGGGATGGACAGTATAGGGCACACTGAAGCTTTCTTT.

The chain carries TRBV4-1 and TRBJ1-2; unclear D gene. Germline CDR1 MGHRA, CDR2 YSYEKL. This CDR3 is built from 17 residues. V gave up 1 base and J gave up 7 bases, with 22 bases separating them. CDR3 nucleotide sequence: TGCGCCAGCAGCCAAGCTGGGGTTGTGGGGAGGGCACGTGGCTACACCTTC. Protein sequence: CASSQAGVVGRARGYTF.

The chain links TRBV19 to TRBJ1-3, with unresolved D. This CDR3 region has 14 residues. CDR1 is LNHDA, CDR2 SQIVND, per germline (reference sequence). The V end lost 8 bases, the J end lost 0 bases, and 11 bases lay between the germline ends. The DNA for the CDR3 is TGTGCCAGTGTTGCCATGAGCTCTGGAAACACCATATATTTT. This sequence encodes CASVAMSSGNTIYF. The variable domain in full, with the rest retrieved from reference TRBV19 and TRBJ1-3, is DGGITQSPKYLFRKEGQNVTLSCEQNLNHDAMYWYRQDPGQGLRLIYYSQIVNDFQKGDIAEGYSVSREKKESFPLTVTSAQKNPTAFYLCASVAMSSGNTIYFGEGSWLTVV.

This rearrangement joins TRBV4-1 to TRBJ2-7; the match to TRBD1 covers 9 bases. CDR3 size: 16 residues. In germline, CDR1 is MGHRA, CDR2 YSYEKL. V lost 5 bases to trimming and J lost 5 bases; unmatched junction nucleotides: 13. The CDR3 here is CASSSLIRDRVNEQYF. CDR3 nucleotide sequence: TGCGCCAGCAGCTCTCTCATCAGGGACAGGGTCAACGAGCAGTACTTC.

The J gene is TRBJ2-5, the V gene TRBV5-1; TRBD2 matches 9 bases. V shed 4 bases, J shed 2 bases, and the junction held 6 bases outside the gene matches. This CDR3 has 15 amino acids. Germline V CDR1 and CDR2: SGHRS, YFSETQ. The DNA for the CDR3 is TGCGCCAGCAGCCCCGGACTAGCGACACAAGAGACCCAGTACTTC. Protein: CASSPGLATQETQYF. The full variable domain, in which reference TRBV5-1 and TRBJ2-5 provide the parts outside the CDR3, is KAGVTQTPRYLIKTRGQQVTLSCSPISGHRSVSWYQQTPGQGLQFLFEYFSETQRNKGNFPGRFSGRQFSNSRSEMNVSTLELGDSALYLCASSPGLATQETQYFGPGTRLLVL.

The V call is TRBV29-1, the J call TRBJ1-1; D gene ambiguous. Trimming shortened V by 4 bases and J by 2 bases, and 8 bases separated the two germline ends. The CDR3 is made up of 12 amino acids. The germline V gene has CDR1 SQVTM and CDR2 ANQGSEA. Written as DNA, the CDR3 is TGCAGCGTTGTGCAGTATAACACTGAAGCTTTCTTT. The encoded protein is CSVVQYNTEAFF. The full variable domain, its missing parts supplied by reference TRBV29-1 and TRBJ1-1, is SAVISQKPSRDICQRGTSLTIQCQVDSQVTMMFWYRQQPGQSLTLIATANQGSEATYESGFVIDKFPISRPNLTFSTLTVSNMSPEDSSIYLCSVVQYNTEAFFGQGTRLTVV.

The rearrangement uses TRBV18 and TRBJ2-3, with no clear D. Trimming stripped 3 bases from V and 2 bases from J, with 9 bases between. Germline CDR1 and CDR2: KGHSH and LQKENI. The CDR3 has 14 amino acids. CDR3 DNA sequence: TGTGCCAGCTCACCGAGTTCGCTCACAGATACGCAGTATTTT. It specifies CASSPSSLTDTQYF.

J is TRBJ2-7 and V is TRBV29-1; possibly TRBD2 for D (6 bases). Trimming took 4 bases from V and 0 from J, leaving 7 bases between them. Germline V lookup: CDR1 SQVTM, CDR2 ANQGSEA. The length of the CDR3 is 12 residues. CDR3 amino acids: CSVAGSSYEQYF. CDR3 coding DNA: TGCAGCGTTGCCGGGAGCTCCTACGAGCAGTACTTC.

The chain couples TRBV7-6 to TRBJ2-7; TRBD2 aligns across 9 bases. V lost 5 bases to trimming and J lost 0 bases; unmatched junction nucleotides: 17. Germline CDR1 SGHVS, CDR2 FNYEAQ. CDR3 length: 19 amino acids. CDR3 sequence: CASSPIPGASSGTSYEQYF. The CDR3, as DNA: TGTGCCAGCAGCCCGATACCGGGGGCGTCTAGCGGGACCTCCTACGAGCAGTACTTC.

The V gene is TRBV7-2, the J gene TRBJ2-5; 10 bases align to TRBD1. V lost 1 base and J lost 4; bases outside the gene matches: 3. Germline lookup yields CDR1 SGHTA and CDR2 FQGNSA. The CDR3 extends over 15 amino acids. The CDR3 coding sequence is TGTGCCAGCAGCTTAGTAAGGACAGGGGGAGAGACCCAGTACTTC. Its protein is CASSLVRTGGETQYF.

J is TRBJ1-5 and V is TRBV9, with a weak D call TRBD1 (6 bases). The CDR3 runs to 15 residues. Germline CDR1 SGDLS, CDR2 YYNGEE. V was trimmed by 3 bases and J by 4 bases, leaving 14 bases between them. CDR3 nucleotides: TGTGCCAGCAGCGCCTCCGGGACACCAAATCAGCCCCAGCATTTT. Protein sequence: CASSASGTPNQPQHF. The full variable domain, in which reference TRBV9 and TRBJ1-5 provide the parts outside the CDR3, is DSGVTQTPKHLITATGQRVTLRCSPRSGDLSVYWYQQSLDQGLQFLIQYYNGEERAKGNILERFSAQQFPDLHSELNLSSLELGDSALYFCASSASGTPNQPQHFGDGTRLSIL.

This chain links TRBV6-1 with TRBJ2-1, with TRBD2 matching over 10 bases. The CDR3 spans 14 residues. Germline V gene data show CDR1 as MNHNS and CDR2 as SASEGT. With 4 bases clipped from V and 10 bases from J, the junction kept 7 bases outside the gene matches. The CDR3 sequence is CASSALAGVGEQFF. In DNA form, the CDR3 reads TGTGCCAGCAGTGCTCTAGCGGGAGTTGGGGAGCAGTTCTTC.

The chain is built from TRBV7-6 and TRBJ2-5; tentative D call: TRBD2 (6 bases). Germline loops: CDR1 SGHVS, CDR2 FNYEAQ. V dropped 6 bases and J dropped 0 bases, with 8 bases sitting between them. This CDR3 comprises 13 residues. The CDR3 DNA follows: TGTGCCAGCAGTCGGGAGTACCAAGAGACCCAGTACTTC. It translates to CASSREYQETQYF.

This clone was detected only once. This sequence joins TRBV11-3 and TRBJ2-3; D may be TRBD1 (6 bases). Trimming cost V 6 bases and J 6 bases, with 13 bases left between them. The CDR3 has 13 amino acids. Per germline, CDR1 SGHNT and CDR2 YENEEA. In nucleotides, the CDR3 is TGTGCCAGCAGTACAGGGCCTGGGGATACGCAGTATTTT. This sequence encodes CASSTGPGDTQYF.

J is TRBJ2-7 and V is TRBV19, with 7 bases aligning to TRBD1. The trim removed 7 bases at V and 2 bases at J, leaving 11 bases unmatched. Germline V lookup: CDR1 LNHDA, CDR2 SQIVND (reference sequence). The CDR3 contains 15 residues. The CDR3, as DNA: TGTGCCAGTACTCCCGCTGTGGGACAGACCTACGAGCAGTACTTC. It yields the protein CASTPAVGQTYEQYF.

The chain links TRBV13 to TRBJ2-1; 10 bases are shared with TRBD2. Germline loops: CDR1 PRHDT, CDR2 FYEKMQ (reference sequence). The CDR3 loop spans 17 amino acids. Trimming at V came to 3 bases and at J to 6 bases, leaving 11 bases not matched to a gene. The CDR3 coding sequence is TGTGCCAGCAGCTTTCGTAGCGGGAGGAGTTCGGGCAATGAGCAGTTCTTC. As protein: CASSFRSGRSSGNEQFF.

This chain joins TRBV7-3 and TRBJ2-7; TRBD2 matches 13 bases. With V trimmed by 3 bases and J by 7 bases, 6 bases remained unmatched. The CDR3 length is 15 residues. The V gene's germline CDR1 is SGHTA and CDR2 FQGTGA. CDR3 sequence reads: CASSFLGLAGEEQYF. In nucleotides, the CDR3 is TGTGCCAGCAGCTTTCTCGGACTAGCGGGAGAAGAGCAGTACTTC.

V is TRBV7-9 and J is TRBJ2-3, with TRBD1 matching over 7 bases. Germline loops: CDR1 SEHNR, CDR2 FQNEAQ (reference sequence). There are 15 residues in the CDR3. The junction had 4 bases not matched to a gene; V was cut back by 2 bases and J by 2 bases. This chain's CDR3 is CASSLIQGTTDTQYF. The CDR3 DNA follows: TGTGCCAGCAGCTTAATACAGGGGACCACAGATACGCAGTATTTT.

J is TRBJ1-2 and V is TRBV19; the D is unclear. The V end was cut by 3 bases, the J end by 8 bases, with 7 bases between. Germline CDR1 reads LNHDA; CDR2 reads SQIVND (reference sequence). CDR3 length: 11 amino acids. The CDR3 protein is CASSIGRGYTF. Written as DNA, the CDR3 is TGTGCCAGTAGTATTGGGAGAGGCTACACCTTC.

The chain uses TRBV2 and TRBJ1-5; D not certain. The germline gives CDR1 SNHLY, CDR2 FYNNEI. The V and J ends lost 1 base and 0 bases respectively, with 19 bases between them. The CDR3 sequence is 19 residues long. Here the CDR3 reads CASSEDVGSAISSNQPQHF. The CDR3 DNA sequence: TGTGCCAGCAGTGAAGACGTCGGGAGTGCGATTAGTAGCAATCAGCCCCAGCATTTT. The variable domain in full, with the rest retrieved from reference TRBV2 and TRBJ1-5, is EPEVTQTPSHQVTQMGQEVILRCVPISNHLYFYWYRQILGQKVEFLVSFYNNEISEKSEIFDDQFSVERPDGSNFTLKIRSTKLEDSAMYFCASSEDVGSAISSNQPQHFGDGTRLSIL.